These T cell receptor beta chains were read from a single sample in a study of persistence of HIV-infected CD4 T cells. No antigens are known for them. The table came from immunoSEQ multiplex PCR; TCRdb's copy has only in-frame clones and leaves some out. The sample records some 45,000 clones, 88% being singletons. The sequencing here drew on CD4+ T cells sorted from PBMCs after approximately 19-hour stimulation, taken from a patient who received antiretroviral therapy. These receptor sequences come from an adult woman with HIV who was CMV-seropositive. Each CDR3 is given without its conserved first and last residue.

v_call	cdr3_aa
TRBV5-6	ASSRAGYNEQF
TRBV29-1	SVAVDNTEAF
TRBV5-6	ASSFGQGRLSNQPQH
TRBV9	ASSDQPRTSTGANVLT
TRBV6-6	ASSYGQLPQH
TRBV12-3/TRBV12-4	ASSLDRGRRAF
TRBV5-1	ASSLLASGGLQETQY
TRBV9	ASSAGGETQY
TRBV16	ASSQRQGLNTEAF
TRBV29-1	SVGTGPQPQH
TRBV24-1	ATSDFPSGGTDTQY
TRBV5-1	ASSPEGYGEDTQY
TRBV6-2/TRBV6-3	ASSDTDTQY
TRBV28	ASSLERGGGRQPQH
TRBV14	ASSQTQVGGAAF
TRBV28	ASSSTPQVTDEKLF
TRBV5-1	ASSLGNLGTGELF
TRBV24-1	ATSELRIGGGGDNEQF
TRBV12-3/TRBV12-4	ASSTGVTEAF
TRBV9	ASSVQGLGTEAF
TRBV30	AWSPQGSNQPQH
TRBV4-1	ASSQDRGHNEQF
TRBV9	ASSPRGAEAF
TRBV5-6	ASSLNRGQGFSYEQY
TRBV7-3	ASSPTGYGYGYT
TRBV24-1	ATSDGRTAF
TRBV30	AWSSRDRGMSGYT
TRBV27	ASSPGRNNSPLH
TRBV2	ASSEEDNYGYT
TRBV6-1	ASSEGRVTDTQY
TRBV7-8	ASSFNTGQYGYT
TRBV5-1	ASSPSSGFTDTQY
TRBV10-1	ASSVRGGPGDTQY
TRBV19	ASSIEYRGGYGYT
TRBV5-6	ASSQLAKNIQY
TRBV6-5	ASGKIQETQY
TRBV2	ASSDTGRVNYGYT
TRBV18	ASSNDNQPQH
TRBV6-1	ASSDRVAQPQH
TRBV5-1	ASSLAIRGTEAF
TRBV30	AWSVTGVNQPQH
TRBV5-8	ASSFGGLMSTEAF
TRBV5-8	ASSSLRGRFDNEKLF
TRBV10-3	AISNRGYSTEAF
TRBV30	AWSTRKGQHNEKLF